The entry that follows covers one T cell receptor (beta chain) sequence. Antigen unknown. PCR amplification relied on 60 Vbeta primers (plus 13 Jbeta primers). Some clones are missing from TCRdb's copy, which holds only in-frame ones; the method was immunoSEQ multiplex PCR. This sample has 75,000 to 80,000 clones, with around two thirds found just once. Trimming cost V 6 bases and J 4 bases, with 12 bases left between them. The CDR3 is 14 residues long. Germline V gene lookup returns CDR1 MNHEY and CDR2 SVGAGI. The data stem from a study of cytomegalovirus exposure and HLA in healthy donors. Study-level results: Reported findings show TCR beta sequences accurately forecast HLA-A and HLA-B alleles in most subjects. The productive fraction for most TCR beta V segments was about 87% or about 30% in an earlier analysis. In vitro confirmation showed three CMV-associated chains to be CMV antigen specific. Many donors carried some public TCRs, although rarity characterized most TCR sequences.

This chain connects TRBV6-5 to TRBJ1-4, with D possibly TRBD1 on 5 matching bases. The sequencing input was PBMCs. The receptor was isolated from a man aged 60-69 years in good health and CMV-seropositive. CDR3 bases: TGTGCCAGCAGCCCAAGGGGTGGTAATGAAAAACTGTTTTTT. This translates into CASSPRGGNEKLFF.